Following are 5 T cell receptor beta chains from one sample sequenced in a study of post-analysis software for immune sequencing data (dated by TCRdb to 2014 to 2015). Their antigens remain unidentified. Overall study outcomes, separate from this receptor: Significantly higher frequencies in patients than in controls were found for about five TRBV segments, including TRBV5-6, TRBV5-1 and TRBV20-1.

Library generation was performed with PCR. Sequenced using an Illumina HiSeq 2500. Unique molecular identifiers were incorporated into TCR beta cDNA libraries to reduce PCR and sequencing biases. TCRdb ran its own pipeline on the public reads, namely fastp trimming at Q25 and MiXCR clone calling, and kept in-frame beta chains. Every CDR3 protein is listed once, alongside the most common genes and DNA of its rows. The sample yields roughly 620,000 distinct CDR3 sequences; 44% were counted once. In total, the top ten clones hold roughly 1.8% of the sample. Sequencing input: blood. The receptors were sampled from a girl aged 10 to 17 with multiple sclerosis.

The genes are TRBV7-9 and TRBJ2-5, with unresolved D. The DNA end favors TRBJ2-7, so the J call may be wrong. CDR1 and CDR2 (germline): SEHNR, FQNEAQ (reference sequence). The CDR3 is 12 amino acids. The CDR3 loop is CASSPTYNEQYF. As DNA, the CDR3 is TGTGCCAGCAGCCCGACTTATAACGAGCAGTACTTC.

This clonotype was seen only a few times. This chain links TRBV7-9 with TRBJ2-4, with D perhaps matching TRBD1 (6 bases). Between the trimmed V and J ends, which lost 7 bases and 0 bases, there was a span of 10 bases. The CDR3 is made up of 14 amino acids. Germline-derived CDR1 and CDR2 are SEHNR and FQNEAQ (reference sequence). The CDR3: CASTAGVAKNIQYF. CDR3 bases: TGTGCCAGCACCGCAGGGGTAGCCAAAAACATTCAGTACTTC.

This clonotype occurred a few times. The chain carries TRBV12-3 or TRBV12-4 and TRBJ1-2; the match to TRBD1 covers 8 bases. CDR3 size: 16 residues. Trimming took 4 bases from V and 4 from J; bases not matched to a gene: 11. CDR3 DNA: TGTGCCAGCAGTTGGACAGGGTCGTTCGATTTCTATGGCTACACCTTC. This translates into CASSWTGSFDFYGYTF.

This clonotype has only a few counts. The CDR3 sequence: CASSQATGPREQYF. DNA of the CDR3: TGCGCCAGCAGCCAGGCTACCGGGCCGAGGGAGCAGTACTTC. The chain is built from TRBV4-1 and TRBJ2-7; no definite D call. Trimming took off 3 bases at V and 7 bases at J, with 16 bases between the two ends. The CDR3 extends over 14 amino acids. CDR1 and CDR2 (germline): MGHRA, YSYEKL.

The chain has TRBV12-3 or TRBV12-4 and TRBJ2-1; D is possibly TRBD1 (6 bases). V was shortened by 8 bases and J by 3 bases, with 17 bases between the two germline ends. The CDR3 is made up of 15 amino acids. In nucleotides, the CDR3 is TGTGCCAGCGGGCCCCCCGCAGGGGTCTACAATGAGCAGTTCTTC. This translates into CASGPPAGVYNEQFF.